This is a list of T cell receptor beta chains from one sample in a study of T cell changes during pregnancy in multiple sclerosis. Generated by immunoSEQ multiplex PCR, the TCRdb table keeps only in-frame clones and is missing some. The sample includes approximately 50,000 clones, 90% to 95% seen only once; the top ten take roughly 10%. Here the sequenced sample was CD8+ T cells from peripheral blood mononuclear cells, taken after pregnancy. The receptors originated from a female donor with multiple sclerosis, enrolled in a pregnancy study. Both conserved end residues are part of each CDR3. Each record gives: V gene, clone size, D gene, J gene, CDR3 protein, CDR3 DNA. A D gene is named only where the DNA matches it firmly. Some rows have no size entry. The others give once, few or many, or a class for an expanded clone.

v_gene: TRBV4-2
abundance: .
d_gene: TRBD1
j_gene: TRBJ1-1
CDR3aa: CASSHRTGMNTEAFF
CDR3nt: TGTGCCAGCAGCCACCGGACAGGGATGAACACTGAAGCTTTCTTT

v_gene: TRBV6-1
abundance: .
d_gene: TRBD1
j_gene: TRBJ1-6
CDR3aa: CASSEVRGPGSPLHF
CDR3nt: TGTGCCAGCAGTGAAGTCAGGGGGCCGGGTTCACCCCTCCACTTT

v_gene: TRBV13
abundance: .
d_gene: TRBD2
j_gene: TRBJ2-7
CDR3aa: CASSPAGGALAGVNEQYF
CDR3nt: TGTGCCAGCAGCCCCGCCGGGGGAGCGTTAGCGGGGGTCAACGAGCAGTACTTC

v_gene: TRBV10-3
abundance: .
d_gene: .
j_gene: TRBJ2-3
CDR3aa: CAIRAFSDLDTQYF
CDR3nt: TGTGCCATAAGAGCGTTTTCCGATTTGGATACGCAGTATTTT

v_gene: TRBV9
abundance: .
d_gene: .
j_gene: TRBJ2-2
CDR3aa: CASSPSPGRGANTGELFF
CDR3nt: TGTGCCAGCAGCCCTAGTCCGGGTCGGGGGGCAAACACCGGGGAGCTGTTTTTT

v_gene: TRBV6-1
abundance: .
d_gene: .
j_gene: TRBJ2-1
CDR3aa: CASSVGGDYNEQFF
CDR3nt: TGTGCCAGCAGTGTGGGCGGGGACTACAATGAGCAGTTCTTC

v_gene: TRBV5-3
abundance: .
d_gene: TRBD1
j_gene: TRBJ2-5
CDR3aa: CARSERRDRGRGETQYF
CDR3nt: TGTGCCAGAAGCGAACGGCGGGACAGGGGGCGCGGGGAGACCCAGTACTTC

v_gene: TRBV4-1
abundance: .
d_gene: TRBD1
j_gene: TRBJ2-1
CDR3aa: CASSQRQGEGNEQFF
CDR3nt: TGCGCCAGCAGCCAGAGACAGGGGGAAGGCAATGAGCAGTTCTTC

v_gene: TRBV9
abundance: .
d_gene: .
j_gene: TRBJ2-7
CDR3aa: CASSPRQAVTSEQYF
CDR3nt: TGTGCCAGCAGCCCGAGACAGGCGGTTACGAGCGAGCAGTACTTC

v_gene: TRBV11-1
abundance: .
d_gene: TRBD1
j_gene: TRBJ1-2
CDR3aa: CASNQGAGGNYGYTF
CDR3nt: TGTGCCAGCAACCAGGGGGCAGGGGGCAACTATGGCTACACCTTC

v_gene: TRBV13
abundance: .
d_gene: .
j_gene: TRBJ2-7
CDR3aa: CASSPDSYEQYF
CDR3nt: TGTGCCAGCAGTCCCGACAGCTACGAGCAGTACTTC

v_gene: TRBV19
abundance: .
d_gene: TRBD2
j_gene: TRBJ2-1
CDR3aa: CATQAGGTKFF
CDR3nt: TGTGCCACCCAGGCGGGGGGAACTAAGTTCTTC

v_gene: TRBV9
abundance: .
d_gene: .
j_gene: TRBJ2-7
CDR3aa: CASSQGQGWNYEQYF
CDR3nt: TGTGCCAGCAGCCAGGGGCAGGGATGGAACTACGAGCAGTACTTC

v_gene: TRBV19
abundance: once
d_gene: .
j_gene: TRBJ1-1
CDR3aa: CASSRGAEAFF
CDR3nt: TGTGCCAGTAGTCGGGGAGCTGAAGCTTTCTTT

v_gene: TRBV6-1
abundance: once
d_gene: TRBD2
j_gene: TRBJ2-7
CDR3aa: CASSPSGEYGEQYF
CDR3nt: TGTGCCAGCAGCCCTAGCGGGGAGTACGGGGAGCAGTACTTC

v_gene: TRBV7-3
abundance: .
d_gene: TRBD2
j_gene: TRBJ2-1
CDR3aa: CASSRGSAGGPDEQFF
CDR3nt: TGTGCCAGCAGCCGAGGCAGCGCGGGGGGGCCGGATGAGCAGTTCTTC

v_gene: TRBV7-9
abundance: .
d_gene: .
j_gene: TRBJ1-1
CDR3aa: CASSFLLNTEAFF
CDR3nt: TGTGCCAGCAGCTTCTTATTGAACACTGAAGCTTTCTTT

v_gene: TRBV4-1
abundance: .
d_gene: TRBD1
j_gene: TRBJ2-7
CDR3aa: CASSLLIAGTGAFYEQYF
CDR3nt: TGCGCCAGCAGCCTCTTAATTGCCGGGACAGGGGCCTTCTACGAGCAGTACTTC

v_gene: TRBV15
abundance: .
d_gene: .
j_gene: TRBJ2-7
CDR3aa: CATSETGNYEQYF
CDR3nt: TGTGCCACCAGCGAGACGGGGAACTACGAGCAGTACTTC

v_gene: TRBV4-1
abundance: few
d_gene: .
j_gene: TRBJ1-5
CDR3aa: CASRTTGMGQPQHF
CDR3nt: TGCGCCAGCAGGACCACAGGGATGGGTCAGCCCCAGCATTTT

v_gene: TRBV13
abundance: .
d_gene: .
j_gene: TRBJ1-4
CDR3aa: CASSPGTLEEKLFF
CDR3nt: TGTGCCAGCAGCCCCGGGACTCTGGAGGAAAAACTGTTTTTT

v_gene: TRBV4-1
abundance: .
d_gene: .
j_gene: TRBJ1-1
CDR3aa: CASSQEMANTEAFF
CDR3nt: TGCGCCAGCAGCCAAGAAATGGCTAACACTGAAGCTTTCTTT

v_gene: TRBV4-1
abundance: .
d_gene: .
j_gene: TRBJ2-6
CDR3aa: CASSQEGRVLGANVLTF
CDR3nt: TGCGCCAGCAGCCAAGAGGGCAGGGTTTTGGGGGCCAACGTCCTGACTTTC

v_gene: TRBV27
abundance: .
d_gene: .
j_gene: TRBJ2-1
CDR3aa: CASSLPGDRTNEQFF
CDR3nt: TGTGCCAGCAGTTTGCCAGGGGATAGGACGAATGAGCAGTTCTTC

v_gene: TRBV4-1
abundance: medium-sized
d_gene: .
j_gene: TRBJ1-1
CDR3aa: CASSHYDRTTEAFF
CDR3nt: TGCGCCAGCAGCCATTATGACAGGACCACTGAAGCTTTCTTT

v_gene: TRBV15
abundance: once
d_gene: TRBD1
j_gene: TRBJ2-7
CDR3aa: CATGTGAPYEQYF
CDR3nt: TGTGCCACCGGGACAGGGGCCCCCTACGAGCAGTACTTC

v_gene: TRBV4-1
abundance: once
d_gene: .
j_gene: TRBJ1-2
CDR3aa: CASSQAGKGYTF
CDR3nt: TGCGCCAGCAGCCAGGCAGGGAAAGGCTACACCTTC

v_gene: TRBV29-1
abundance: .
d_gene: .
j_gene: TRBJ2-7
CDR3aa: CSVEDKSYEQYF
CDR3nt: TGCAGCGTTGAGGACAAATCCTACGAGCAGTACTTC

v_gene: TRBV6-5
abundance: .
d_gene: TRBD2
j_gene: TRBJ2-5
CDR3aa: CASSYQSGGPETQYF
CDR3nt: TGTGCCAGCAGTTACCAAAGCGGGGGGCCAGAGACCCAGTACTTC